The next 25 T cell receptor beta chains were all read from a single sample in a study of T cells in Graves' hyperthyroidism and ophthalmopathy (dated by TCRdb to about 2019). The library was produced with multiplex PCR. For sequencing, an Illumina HiSeq 2000 was employed. Amplification of TCR beta CDR3 regions was carried out from RNA transcripts. A first-round RT-PCR of the TCR CDR3 used the HTBI primer set with the Qiagen OneStep RT-PCR kit. TCRdb's own reprocessing of the public reads used fastp at Q25 and MiXCR and kept productive beta chains. CDR3 protein duplicates are merged, each entry listing the most common genes and DNA. A total of about 290,000 distinct CDR3 sequences appear in this sample, 16% of them only once. The ten biggest clones cover around 33% of the sample. The sequenced sample consisted of blood. These receptor sequences come from a young man with Graves' hyperthyroidism.

The chain combines TRBV10-3 with TRBJ2-1; TRBD2 matches 8 bases. Germline CDR1 is ENHRY and CDR2 is SYGVKD. Trimming removed 6 bases from V and 8 bases from J; junction bases left unmatched: 9. The CDR3 extends over 14 amino acids. The CDR3 DNA is TGTGCCATCAGCGCCGGGACTAGGCTCTATGAGCAGTTCTTC. Protein sequence: CAISAGTRLYEQFF.

There are a few counts of this clonotype. V gene TRBV5-1 combines with J gene TRBJ1-4; D gene uncertain. The CDR3 consists of 15 residues. Germline V CDR1 and CDR2: SGHRS, YFSETQ. V shed 4 bases and J shed 6 bases, with 16 bases lying between them. The CDR3 bases are TGCGCCAGCAGCCCCTCGGGGAATGAAGATGAAAAACTGTTTTTT. Translation gives CASSPSGNEDEKLFF.

This clonotype was picked up many times. The chain combines TRBV5-6 with TRBJ2-1; 8 nucleotides line up with TRBD1. CDR1 SGHDT and CDR2 YYEEEE come from the germline V gene. The CDR3 contains 17 residues. J was trimmed by 2 bases and V by 6 bases; bases with no gene match: 13. The DNA for the CDR3 is TGTGCCAGCATCCTTCTGGGTGACAGGGGTACCTACAATGAGCAGTTCTTC. Translation: CASILLGDRGTYNEQFF.

This clonotype was counted between two and nine times. J is TRBJ2-7 and V is TRBV12-5, with TRBD2 matching over 8 bases. Trimming removed 7 bases from V and 4 bases from J; junction bases left unmatched: 12. Germline CDR1 and CDR2: LGHNT and FRNRAP. This CDR3 spans 15 amino acids. The CDR3: CASAPRGGGRYEQYF. In DNA, the CDR3 is TGTGCTAGTGCCCCTCGAGGCGGGGGGAGGTACGAGCAGTACTTC.

The rearrangement joins TRBV6-1 to TRBJ1-5, with a tentative D call TRBD1 (5 bases). Trimming shortened V by 5 bases and J by 3 bases, and 11 bases separated the two germline ends. CDR1 is MNHNS, CDR2 SASEGT, per germline. This CDR3 spans 14 amino acids. Here the CDR3 DNA reads TGTGCCAGCAGTTATGGGGGAGACAATCAGCCCCAGCATTTT. Amino acid sequence: CASSYGGDNQPQHF.

This chain uses TRBV27 with TRBJ2-2, with D tentatively TRBD1 or TRBD2 (6 bases each). The CDR3 extends over 16 amino acids. V was shortened by 2 bases and J by 6 bases, with 16 bases between the two germline ends. The V gene's germline CDR1 is MNHEY and CDR2 SMNVEV (reference sequence). The CDR3 spells CASSLLVGRGPGELFF. CDR3 DNA: TGTGCCAGCAGTTTACTTGTGGGTCGGGGGCCCGGGGAGCTGTTTTTT.

This clonotype has ten or more counts. The chain joins TRBV28 to TRBJ2-7; D remains ambiguous. V shed 1 base and J shed 7 bases, with 17 bases lying between them. The CDR3 spans 15 residues. CDR1 is MDHEN, CDR2 SYDVKM, per germline. The CDR3 DNA follows: TGTGCCAGCAGTTTATTTGGCCTCCCCATAGGTGAGCAGTACTTC. Its translation: CASSLFGLPIGEQYF.

The table lists this clonotype with many counts. The V and J genes are TRBV2 and TRBJ1-5, with D unclear. The V gene's germline CDR1 is SNHLY and CDR2 FYNNEI. The CDR3 consists of 15 residues. V dropped 7 bases and J dropped 0 bases, with 13 bases sitting between them. The CDR3 here is CASNPQSYSNQPQHF. The CDR3 region has the DNA TGTGCCAGCAACCCACAAAGCTATAGCAATCAGCCCCAGCATTTT.

This clonotype was counted at least ten times. This sequence joins TRBV9 and TRBJ2-7; no clear D. V was clipped by 0 bases and J by 0 bases, with 7 bases between them. Germline V lookup: CDR1 SGDLS, CDR2 YYNGEE. CDR3 size: 14 residues. CDR3 nucleotide sequence: TGTGCCAGCAGCGTAGCCGAGTTCTCCTACGAGCAGTACTTC. Protein product: CASSVAEFSYEQYF.

The chain couples TRBV20-1 to TRBJ2-3; D is ambiguous. The CDR3 loop spans 14 amino acids. The germline CDR1 and CDR2 sequences are DFQATT and SNEGSKA (reference sequence). With 3 bases removed from V and 4 bases from J, the gap between germline ends came to 14 bases. The DNA for the CDR3 is TGCAGTGCTAGTCCCGTGATTAGACCAGATACGCAGTATTTT. It specifies CSASPVIRPDTQYF.

This chain joins TRBV5-6 and TRBJ1-6, with 7 bases matching TRBD1. The CDR3 runs 16 residues. Germline V gene sequence: CDR1 SGHDT, CDR2 YYEEEE. V was clipped by 4 bases and J by 8 bases; unmatched bases: 12. Written as DNA, the CDR3 is TGTGCCAGCAGCAGTCTCATTCGGGACAGATATTCACCCCTCCACTTT. Translation: CASSSLIRDRYSPLHF.

In its sample, this clonotype was seen many times. V usage is TRBV13 and J usage is TRBJ2-7; possibly TRBD1 for D (7 bases). The CDR3 spans 14 residues. Trimming removed 4 bases at V and 0 bases at J, with 10 bases between. The V gene's germline CDR1 is PRHDT and CDR2 FYEKMQ (reference sequence). DNA for the CDR3: TGTGCCAGCAGCTCGGGGGACAGCTCCTACGAGCAGTACTTC. This translates into CASSSGDSSYEQYF.

This clonotype was picked up many times. J is TRBJ1-3 and V is TRBV28; TRBD1 agrees at 7 bases. The CDR3 extends over 14 amino acids. V shed 6 bases and J 3 bases; nucleotides not matched to a gene: 5. Germline lookup yields CDR1 MDHEN and CDR2 SYDVKM. The CDR3 DNA reads as TGTGCCAGCAGGCTACAGGGGTTTGGAAACACCATATATTTT. Translated: CASRLQGFGNTIYF.

This clonotype occurred once. A much larger clone lies a single base off, so this may be a read error. The CDR3 spells CSASSGNGQFF. The CDR3 nucleotides are TGCAGTGCTAGTTCAGGTAATGGGCAGTTCTTC. This chain connects TRBV20-1 to TRBJ2-1; D gene ambiguous. The CDR3 sequence is 11 residues long. Germline CDR1 and CDR2: DFQATT and SNEGSKA (reference sequence).

In this sample, this clonotype turned up a few times. The chain couples TRBV19 to TRBJ1-5; D is undetermined. This CDR3 contains 16 residues. CDR1 is LNHDA and CDR2 is SQIVND in the germline V gene (reference sequence). Trimming left V 4 bases short and J 2 bases short, with 15 bases between. The CDR3 sequence: CASSRESGGGNQPQHF. The CDR3 coding sequence is TGTGCCAGTAGTAGGGAGTCCGGAGGTGGCAATCAGCCCCAGCATTTT. The whole variable domain, remainder taken from reference TRBV19 and TRBJ1-5, is DGGITQSPKYLFRKEGQNVTLSCEQNLNHDAMYWYRQDPGQGLRLIYYSQIVNDFQKGDIAEGYSVSREKKESFPLTVTSAQKNPTAFYLCASSRESGGGNQPQHFGDGTRLSIL.

Regarding this clonotype: Being one base from a much bigger clone, this may be a read error. The chain is built from TRBV18 and TRBJ1-2; no firm D call. The germline gives CDR1 KGHSH, CDR2 LQKENI. The ends were cut back, 2 bases at V and 4 bases at J, with 17 bases in the middle. The CDR3 spans 16 residues. CDR3 DNA sequence: TGTGCCAGCTCACCAAGTAGATTCGGGTTAAGCTATGGCTACACCTTC. Amino acids: CASSPSRFGLSYGYTF.

V gene TRBV25-1 combines with J gene TRBJ2-5, with D maybe TRBD2 (7 bases). This CDR3 is built from 14 residues. Germline V gives CDR1 MGHDK, CDR2 SYGVNS. V lost 6 bases and J lost 4, with 15 bases in between. CDR3 residues: CASRASGEGETQYF. CDR3 nucleotide sequence: TGTGCCAGCAGAGCTTCAGGGGAGGGAGAGACCCAGTACTTC.

This clonotype has at least ten counts. This rearrangement joins TRBV2 to TRBJ2-2, with no clear D. Germline V gene lookup returns CDR1 SNHLY and CDR2 FYNNEI. The CDR3 length is 14 residues. Trimming shortened V by 3 bases and J by 1 base, and 6 bases separated the two germline ends. The CDR3 sequence is CASSETRNTGELFF. The CDR3 DNA sequence: TGTGCCAGCAGTGAGACGAGGAACACCGGGGAGCTGTTTTTT.

Ten or more counts support this clonotype. This chain connects TRBV2 to TRBJ2-3; weak D call: TRBD2 (5 bases). CDR3 length: 11 residues. Germline values: CDR1 SNHLY, CDR2 FYNNEI. The V end was cut by 6 bases, the J end by 4 bases, with 5 bases between. CDR3 DNA: TGTGCCAGCAGGGGAGCAGATACGCAGTATTTT. It encodes CASRGADTQYF.

This chain links TRBV20-1 with TRBJ1-6; possibly TRBD1 for D (5 bases). Germline loops: CDR1 DFQATT, CDR2 SNEGSKA (reference sequence). This CDR3 is built from 17 residues. The ends were cut back, 6 bases at V and 1 base at J, with 19 bases in the middle. Here the CDR3 DNA reads TGCAGTGCCTTAGGGGAGGAGGAAGCTTCCTATAATTCACCCCTCCACTTT. This codes for CSALGEEEASYNSPLHF.

This clonotype was recorded many times. The J gene is TRBJ2-3, the V gene TRBV11-3, with D possibly matching TRBD2 (6 bases). There are 14 residues in the CDR3. Germline V gene lookup returns CDR1 SGHNT and CDR2 YENEEA. Trimming removed 5 bases at V and 6 bases at J, with 15 bases between. The CDR3 sequence: CASSTSGTPDTQYF. The CDR3, as DNA: TGTGCCAGCAGCACCTCGGGGACTCCCGATACGCAGTATTTT.

In this sample, this clonotype turned up a few times. One junction end does not reproduce the germline sequence, and a read error may be involved. The chain recombines TRBV5-1 with TRBJ2-2; TRBD2 agrees at 9 bases. Germline CDR1 SGHRS, CDR2 YFSETQ. The CDR3 loop spans 16 amino acids. In nucleotides, the CDR3 is TGCGCCAGCAGCCTGCGTAGCGGGAGCGGGACCGGGGGGCTGTTTTTT. This encodes CASSLRSGSGTGGLFF.

A few counts support this clonotype. The V and J genes are TRBV20-1 and TRBJ2-3; a weak D match, TRBD2 (5 bases). CDR1 is DFQATT and CDR2 is SNEGSKA in the germline V gene (reference sequence). V lost 5 bases and J 2 bases, leaving 14 bases between the germline ends. The CDR3 length is 14 residues. The CDR3 DNA follows: TGCAGTGCTCATGCCATAGCGTACACAGATACGCAGTATTTT. This translates into CSAHAIAYTDTQYF.

The chain has TRBV29-1 and TRBJ2-1, with TRBD2 matching over 9 bases. The CDR3 is 16 amino acids. Losses at the gene ends were 1 base for V and 0 bases for J; bases not matched to a gene: 4. Looked up from germline, CDR1 is SQVTM and CDR2 is ANQGSEA. CDR3 in amino acids: CSVEGVAGDSYNEQFF. DNA of the CDR3: TGCAGCGTTGAAGGGGTAGCGGGAGACTCCTACAATGAGCAGTTCTTC.

V gene TRBV11-2 combines with J gene TRBJ2-1; weak D call: TRBD1 (6 bases). This CDR3 spans 14 amino acids. V was trimmed by 3 bases and J by 8 bases, leaving 14 bases between them. Germline CDR1 and CDR2: SGHAT and FQNNGV. The DNA of the CDR3 is TGTGCCAGCAGCTTGACAGGAAGCGTCGATGAGCAGTTCTTC. Its protein is CASSLTGSVDEQFF.